This TCR beta chain came from a study of cytotoxic CD8 clonotypes in ibrutinib-treated CLL. Method: immunoSEQ multiplex PCR; TCRdb's copy keeps in-frame clones and lacks some. In the table there are 190,000 or so clones, about two thirds of which are singletons. This specimen consisted of PBMCs, obtained after 24 months of ibrutinib treatment. This receptor was taken from a human donor with chronic lymphocytic leukemia.

The CDR3 nucleotides read TGTGCCAGCAGCCAGGGCATTGCGGGAGGGCCCGGTAATGAGCAGTTCTTC. Translation gives CASSQGIAGGPGNEQFF. The genes are TRBV4-2 and TRBJ2-1; 9 nucleotides agree with TRBD2. The CDR3 covers 17 residues. Germline V gene sequence: CDR1 LGHNA, CDR2 YNFKEQ. V gave up 3 bases and J gave up 7 bases; unmatched junction bases: 13.